This T cell receptor beta chain was documented in a study of siplizumab effects on memory and regulatory T cells. Study-level findings and limits: Only a minor fraction of alloreactive clones mapped to unstimulated subsets. Proliferating Tregs taken from siplizumab cultures were not shown to have a confirmed suppressive function.

Each sample had some 100,000 TCR templates assayed. TCRdb's copy holds only in-frame clones and misses some; the assay was immunoSEQ multiplex PCR. The top ten hold about 4.5% of the sample, which has about 75,000 clones, 85% to 95% seen once. V was cut by 6 bases and J by 6 bases, with 12 bases left in between. Germline V CDR1 and CDR2: SQVTM, ANQGSEA. This CDR3 spans 11 amino acids. Points on this clone: The antigen remains unidentified.

The sequencing input was CD8+ T cells sorted from blood. The sequence derives from a human donor in good health. J is TRBJ2-7 and V is TRBV29-1, with a weak D call TRBD2 (5 bases). Here the CDR3 DNA reads TGCAGCGTGGATGTCCGGGGCGAGCAGTACTTC. This encodes CSVDVRGEQYF.